This TCR beta chain was identified in a study of blood T cells in healthy people across ages. The authors ran a second PCR of about 6 to 12 cycles using a sample-barcoded 5' primer and a J-beta primer mix. Via MiXCR, TCRdb re-called the 5' RACE reads, giving one row per CDR3 protein. This sample has 550,000 to 650,000 distinct CDR3 sequences, with around a quarter found just once. These data also formed part of another study, on T cells of mothers and their children.

The TCR was taken from a boy aged 2 to 9 in good health. The sample comprised blood.

Here the CDR3 reads CASSLLQGGGYTF. DNA for the CDR3: TGTGCCAGCAGCTTACTACAGGGTGGTGGCTACACCTTC. The rearrangement uses TRBV7-2 and TRBJ1-2; tentative D call: TRBD1 (6 bases). This CDR3 contains 13 residues. From germline, CDR1 is SGHTA and CDR2 FQGNSA. Trimming pared 2 bases from V and 7 bases from J, leaving 11 bases between.